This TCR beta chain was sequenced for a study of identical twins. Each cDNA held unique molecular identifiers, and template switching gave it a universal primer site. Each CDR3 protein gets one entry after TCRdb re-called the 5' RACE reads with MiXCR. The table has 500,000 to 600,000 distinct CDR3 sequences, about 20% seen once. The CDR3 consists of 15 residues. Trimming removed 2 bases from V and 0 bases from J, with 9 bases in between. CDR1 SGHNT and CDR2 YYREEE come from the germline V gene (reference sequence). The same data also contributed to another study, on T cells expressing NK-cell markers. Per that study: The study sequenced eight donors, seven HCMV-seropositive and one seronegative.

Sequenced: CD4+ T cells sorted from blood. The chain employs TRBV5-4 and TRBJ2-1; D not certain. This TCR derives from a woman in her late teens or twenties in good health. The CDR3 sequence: CASSFALSSYNEQFF. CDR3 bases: TGTGCCAGCAGCTTCGCCTTGAGCTCCTACAATGAGCAGTTCTTC.